What follows is one T cell receptor beta chain and its context. Its antigen is as yet unknown. A much larger clone differs from this one at a single base, so this may be a read error. The sample comes from a study of breast tumors, draining lymph nodes, adjacent tissues. Samples came from axillary lymph nodes draining the breast cancer. MiXCR was run by TCRdb on the multiplex PCR reads, yielding one entry per CDR3 protein. The sample lists fewer than 250,000 distinct CDR3 sequences, roughly 32% occurring once. Notes on the study in general: Tumor repertoires ranked between lymph nodes and nontumor tissue in diversity, with V and J gene preferences. Findings are consistent with lymph node origin and intratumoral expansion of most tumor T cells.

Trimming left V 1 base short and J 2 bases short, with 12 bases between. The germline V gene encodes CDR1 LGHDT and CDR2 YNNKEL (reference sequence). The CDR3 loop spans 15 amino acids. The chain combines TRBV3-1 with TRBJ2-7; D not resolved. Specimen: axillary lymph node tissue. The receptor comes from a female donor with breast cancer. Some clones in this sample may be carry-over from other donors' samples. The CDR3 sequence is CASSQVLQSPYEQYF. The CDR3 nucleotides are TGTGCCAGCAGCCAAGTCTTGCAGAGCCCCTACGAGCAGTACTTC.